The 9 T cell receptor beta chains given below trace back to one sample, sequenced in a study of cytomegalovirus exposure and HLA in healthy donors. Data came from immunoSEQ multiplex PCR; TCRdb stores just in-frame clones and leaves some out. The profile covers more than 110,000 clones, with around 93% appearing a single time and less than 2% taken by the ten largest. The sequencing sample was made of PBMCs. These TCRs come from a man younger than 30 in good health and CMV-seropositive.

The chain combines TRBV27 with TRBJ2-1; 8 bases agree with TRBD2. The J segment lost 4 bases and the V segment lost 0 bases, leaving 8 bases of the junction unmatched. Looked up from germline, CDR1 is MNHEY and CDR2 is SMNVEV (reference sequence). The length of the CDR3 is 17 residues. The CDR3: CASSLSLLAGRYNEQFF. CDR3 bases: TGTGCCAGCAGTTTATCTTTGCTAGCGGGTAGATACAATGAGCAGTTCTTC.

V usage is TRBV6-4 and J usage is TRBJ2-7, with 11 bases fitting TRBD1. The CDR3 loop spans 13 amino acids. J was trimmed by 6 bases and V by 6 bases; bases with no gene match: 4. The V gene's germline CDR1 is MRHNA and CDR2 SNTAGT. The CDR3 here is CASSQDRGREQYF. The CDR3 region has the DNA TGTGCCAGCAGCCAGGACAGGGGGCGCGAGCAGTACTTC.

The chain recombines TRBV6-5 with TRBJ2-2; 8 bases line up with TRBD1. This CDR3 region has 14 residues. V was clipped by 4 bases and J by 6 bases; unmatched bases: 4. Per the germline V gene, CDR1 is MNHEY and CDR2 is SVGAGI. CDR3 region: CASSLDREAGELFF. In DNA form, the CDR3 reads TGTGCCAGCAGTTTGGACAGGGAAGCCGGGGAGCTGTTTTTT.

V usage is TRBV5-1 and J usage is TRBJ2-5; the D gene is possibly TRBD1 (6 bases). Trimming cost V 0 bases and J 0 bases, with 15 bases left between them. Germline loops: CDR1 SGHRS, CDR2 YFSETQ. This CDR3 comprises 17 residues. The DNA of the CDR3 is TGCGCCAGCAGCTTGGTTGATGGGACACCGTACCAAGAGACCCAGTACTTC. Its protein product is CASSLVDGTPYQETQYF.

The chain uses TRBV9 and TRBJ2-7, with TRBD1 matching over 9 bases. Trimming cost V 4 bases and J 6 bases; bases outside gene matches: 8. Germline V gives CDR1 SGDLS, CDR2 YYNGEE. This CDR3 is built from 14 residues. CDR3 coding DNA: TGTGCCAGCAGCCTAAGCGGGACAGGGCGCGAGCAGTACTTC. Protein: CASSLSGTGREQYF.

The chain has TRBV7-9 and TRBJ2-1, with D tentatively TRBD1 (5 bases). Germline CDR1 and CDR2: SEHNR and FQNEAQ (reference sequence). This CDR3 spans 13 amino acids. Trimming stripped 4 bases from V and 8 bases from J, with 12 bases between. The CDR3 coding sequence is TGTGCCAGCAGCTCCCTACCCAGGGATGAGCAGTTCTTC. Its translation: CASSSLPRDEQFF.

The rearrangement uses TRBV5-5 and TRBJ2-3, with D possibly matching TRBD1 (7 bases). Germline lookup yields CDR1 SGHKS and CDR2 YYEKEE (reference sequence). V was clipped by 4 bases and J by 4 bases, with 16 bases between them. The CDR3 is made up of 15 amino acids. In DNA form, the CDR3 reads TGTGCCAGCAGCAACGGGGGACAGAGCTCAGATACGCAGTATTTT. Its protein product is CASSNGGQSSDTQYF.

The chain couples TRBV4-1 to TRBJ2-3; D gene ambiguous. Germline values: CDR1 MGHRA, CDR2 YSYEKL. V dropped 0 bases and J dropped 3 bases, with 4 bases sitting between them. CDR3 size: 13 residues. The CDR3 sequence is CASSQDPTDTQYF. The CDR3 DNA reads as TGCGCCAGCAGCCAAGACCCGACAGATACGCAGTATTTT.

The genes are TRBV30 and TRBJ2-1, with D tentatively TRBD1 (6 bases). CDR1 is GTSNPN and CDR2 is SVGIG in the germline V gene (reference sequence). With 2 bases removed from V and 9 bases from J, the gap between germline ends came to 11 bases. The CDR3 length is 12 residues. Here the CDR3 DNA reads TGTGCCTGGAGTCAACAGGGAGTTGAGCAGTTCTTC. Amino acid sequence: CAWSQQGVEQFF.